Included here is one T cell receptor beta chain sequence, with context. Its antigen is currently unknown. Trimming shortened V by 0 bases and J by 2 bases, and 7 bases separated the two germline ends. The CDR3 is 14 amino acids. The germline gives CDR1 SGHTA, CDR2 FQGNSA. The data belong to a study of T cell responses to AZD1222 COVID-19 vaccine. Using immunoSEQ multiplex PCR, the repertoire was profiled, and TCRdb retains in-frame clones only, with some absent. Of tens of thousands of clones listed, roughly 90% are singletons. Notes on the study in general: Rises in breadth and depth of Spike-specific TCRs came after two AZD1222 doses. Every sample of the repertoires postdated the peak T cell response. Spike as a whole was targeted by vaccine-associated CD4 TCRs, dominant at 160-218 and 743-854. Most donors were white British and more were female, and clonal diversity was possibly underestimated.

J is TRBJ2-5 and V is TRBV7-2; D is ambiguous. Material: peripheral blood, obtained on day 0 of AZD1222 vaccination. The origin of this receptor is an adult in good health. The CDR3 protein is CASSLAGRQETQYF. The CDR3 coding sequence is TGTGCCAGCAGCTTAGCAGGGCGACAAGAGACCCAGTACTTC.